This TCR beta chain was recorded in a study of T cell repertoires in cytomegalovirus infection. Study-wide context: Public TCR beta signatures marked donors with CMV infection and the matching HLA.

This clonotype was counted between two and nine times. Its antigen is currently unknown. V shed 9 bases and J 5 bases; nucleotides not matched to a gene: 11. This CDR3 contains 15 residues. Germline CDR1 reads LNHDA; CDR2 reads SQIVND (reference sequence). Each CDR3 protein is one row after TCRdb ran MiXCR on the reads. The repertoire has 740,000 or so distinct CDR3 sequences, less than 40% of them found once; the top ten carry 2.8%. Findings of the study overall: Cumulative frequency of public TCR beta families picked out carriers of CMV plus the relevant HLA. Ex vivo responses were dominated by HLA-C-restricted CMV-specific TCR beta clonotypes.

The sample consisted of PBMCs. The sequence derives from a human donor in good health (CMV status not recorded). Some clones in this sample may be carry-over from other donors' samples. V gene TRBV19 combines with J gene TRBJ2-2; 8 bases are shared with TRBD1. Written as DNA, the CDR3 is TGTGCCAGCTCCCTGGGGGGACAGGTAACCGGGGAGCTGTTTTTT. It is translated as CASSLGGQVTGELFF.